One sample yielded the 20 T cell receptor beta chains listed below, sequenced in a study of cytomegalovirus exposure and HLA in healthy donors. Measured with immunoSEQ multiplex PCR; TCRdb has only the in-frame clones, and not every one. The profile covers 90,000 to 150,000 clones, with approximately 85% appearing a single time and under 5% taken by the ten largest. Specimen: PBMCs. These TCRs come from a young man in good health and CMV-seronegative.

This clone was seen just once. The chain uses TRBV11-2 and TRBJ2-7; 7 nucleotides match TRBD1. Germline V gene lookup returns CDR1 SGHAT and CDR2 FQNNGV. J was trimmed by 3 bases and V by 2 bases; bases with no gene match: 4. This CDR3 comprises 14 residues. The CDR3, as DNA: TGTGCCAGCAGCTTATCGGCAGGGGGCTACGAGCAGTACTTC. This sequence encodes CASSLSAGGYEQYF.

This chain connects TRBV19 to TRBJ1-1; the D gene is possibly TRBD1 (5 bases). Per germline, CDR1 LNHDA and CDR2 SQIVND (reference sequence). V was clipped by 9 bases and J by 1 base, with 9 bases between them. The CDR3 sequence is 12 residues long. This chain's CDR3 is CASIDRNTEAFF. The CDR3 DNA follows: TGTGCCAGCATTGACAGGAACACTGAAGCTTTCTTT. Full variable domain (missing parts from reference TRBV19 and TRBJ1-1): DGGITQSPKYLFRKEGQNVTLSCEQNLNHDAMYWYRQDPGQGLRLIYYSQIVNDFQKGDIAEGYSVSREKKESFPLTVTSAQKNPTAFYLCASIDRNTEAFFGQGTRLTVV.

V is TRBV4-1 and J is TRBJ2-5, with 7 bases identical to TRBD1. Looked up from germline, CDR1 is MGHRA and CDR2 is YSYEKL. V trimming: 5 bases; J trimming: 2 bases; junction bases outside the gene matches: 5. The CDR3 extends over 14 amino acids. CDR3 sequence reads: CASSATGSQETQYF. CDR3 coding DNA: TGCGCCAGCAGCGCGACAGGGTCTCAAGAGACCCAGTACTTC.

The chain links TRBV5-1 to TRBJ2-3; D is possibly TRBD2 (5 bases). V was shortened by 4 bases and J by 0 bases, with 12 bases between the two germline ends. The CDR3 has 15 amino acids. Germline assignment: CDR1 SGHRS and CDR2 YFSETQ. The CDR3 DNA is TGCGCCAGCAGCCGGGGAACGTCTAGCACAGATACGCAGTATTTT. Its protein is CASSRGTSSTDTQYF. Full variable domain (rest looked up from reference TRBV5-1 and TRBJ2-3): KAGVTQTPRYLIKTRGQQVTLSCSPISGHRSVSWYQQTPGQGLQFLFEYFSETQRNKGNFPGRFSGRQFSNSRSEMNVSTLELGDSALYLCASSRGTSSTDTQYFGPGTRLTVL.

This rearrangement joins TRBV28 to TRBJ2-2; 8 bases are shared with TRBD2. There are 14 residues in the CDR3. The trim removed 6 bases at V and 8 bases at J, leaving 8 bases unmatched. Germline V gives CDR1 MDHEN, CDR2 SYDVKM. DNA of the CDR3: TGTGCCAGCAGAAGGACTAGCTTGTTGGGGGAGCTGTTTTTT. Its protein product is CASRRTSLLGELFF. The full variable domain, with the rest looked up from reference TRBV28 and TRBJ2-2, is DVKVTQSSRYLVKRTGEKVFLECVQDMDHENMFWYRQDPGLGLRLIYFSYDVKMKEKGDIPEGYSVSREKKERFSLILESASTNQTSMYLCASRRTSLLGELFFGEGSRLTVL.

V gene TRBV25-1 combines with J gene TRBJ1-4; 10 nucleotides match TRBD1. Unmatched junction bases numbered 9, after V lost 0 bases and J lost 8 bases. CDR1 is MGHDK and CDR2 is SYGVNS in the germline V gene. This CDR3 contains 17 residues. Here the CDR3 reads CASSEYRGTGEVEKLFF. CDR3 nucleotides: TGTGCCAGCAGTGAATATAGGGGGACAGGGGAAGTCGAAAAACTGTTTTTT.

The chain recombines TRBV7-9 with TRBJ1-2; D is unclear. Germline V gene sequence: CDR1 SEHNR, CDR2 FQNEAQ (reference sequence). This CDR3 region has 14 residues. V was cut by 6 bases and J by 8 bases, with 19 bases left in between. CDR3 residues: CASSSWKGLGGYTF. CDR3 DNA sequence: TGTGCCAGCAGTTCATGGAAAGGATTGGGCGGCTACACCTTC. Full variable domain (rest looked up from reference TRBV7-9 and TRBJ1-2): DTGVSQNPRHKITKRGQNVTFRCDPISEHNRLYWYRQTLGQGPEFLTYFQNEAQLEKSRLLSDRFSAERPKGSFSTLEIQRTEQGDSAMYLCASSSWKGLGGYTFGSGTRLTVV.

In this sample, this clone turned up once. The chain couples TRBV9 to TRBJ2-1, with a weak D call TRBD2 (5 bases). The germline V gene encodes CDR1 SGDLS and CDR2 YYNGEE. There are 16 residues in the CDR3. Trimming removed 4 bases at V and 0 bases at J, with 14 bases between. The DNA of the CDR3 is TGTGCCAGCAGCCCCCGGACTGGGAGCTCCTACAATGAGCAGTTCTTC. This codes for CASSPRTGSSYNEQFF.

The CDR3 DNA is TGTGCCAGCAGCGCATCCGGGACAGTCTATGGCTACACCTTC. Amino acids: CASSASGTVYGYTF. The chain is built from TRBV9 and TRBJ1-2; 7 nucleotides line up with TRBD1. V was pared by 3 bases and J by 4 bases, with 6 bases of the junction left unmatched. Germline V gives CDR1 SGDLS, CDR2 YYNGEE. The CDR3 consists of 14 residues.

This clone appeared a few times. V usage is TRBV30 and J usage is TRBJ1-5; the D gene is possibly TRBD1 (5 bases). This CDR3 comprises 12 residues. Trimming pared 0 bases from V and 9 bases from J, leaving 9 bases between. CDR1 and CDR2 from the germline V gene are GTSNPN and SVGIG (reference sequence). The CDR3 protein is CAWSVGGRPQHF. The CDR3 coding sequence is TGTGCCTGGAGTGTGGGGGGTAGGCCCCAGCATTTT.

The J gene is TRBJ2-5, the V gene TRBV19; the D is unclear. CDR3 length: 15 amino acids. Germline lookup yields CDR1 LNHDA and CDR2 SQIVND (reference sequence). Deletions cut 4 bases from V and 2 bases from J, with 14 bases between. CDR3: CASSTGSAIQETQYF. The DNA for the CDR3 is TGTGCCAGTAGTACCGGCAGCGCCATTCAAGAGACCCAGTACTTC.

The CDR3 coding sequence is TGCAGTGCTAGTGCCCGGGATACGCAGTATTTT. It encodes CSASARDTQYF. V and J are TRBV20-1 and TRBJ2-3; D unclear. Per germline, CDR1 DFQATT and CDR2 SNEGSKA (reference sequence). V lost 3 bases and J lost 6, with 7 bases in between. The CDR3 has 11 residues.

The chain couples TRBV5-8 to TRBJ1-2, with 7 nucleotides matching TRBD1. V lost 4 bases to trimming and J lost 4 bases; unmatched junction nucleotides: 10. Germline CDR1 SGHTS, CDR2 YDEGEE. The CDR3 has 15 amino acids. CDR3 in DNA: TGTGCCAGCAGCATCAACAGGGGCCTCCTCTATGGCTACACCTTC. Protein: CASSINRGLLYGYTF.

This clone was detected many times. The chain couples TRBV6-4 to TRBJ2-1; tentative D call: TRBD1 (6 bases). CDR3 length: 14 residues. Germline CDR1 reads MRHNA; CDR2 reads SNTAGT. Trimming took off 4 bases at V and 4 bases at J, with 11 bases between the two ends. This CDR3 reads CASSGGHDYNEQFF. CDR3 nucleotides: TGTGCCAGCAGTGGGGGGCACGATTACAATGAGCAGTTCTTC.

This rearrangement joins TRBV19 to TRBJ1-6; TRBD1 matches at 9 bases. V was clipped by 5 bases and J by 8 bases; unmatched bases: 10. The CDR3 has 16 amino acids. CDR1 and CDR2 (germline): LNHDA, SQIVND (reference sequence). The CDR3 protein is CASSVSWTGVHSPLHF. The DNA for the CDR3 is TGTGCCAGTAGTGTATCATGGACAGGGGTCCATTCACCCCTCCACTTT.

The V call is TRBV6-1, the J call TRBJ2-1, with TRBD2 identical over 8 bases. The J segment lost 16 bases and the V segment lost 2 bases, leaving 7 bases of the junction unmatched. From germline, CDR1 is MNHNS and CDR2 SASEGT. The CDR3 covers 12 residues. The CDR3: CASSERAGGGFF. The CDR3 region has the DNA TGTGCCAGCAGTGAACGGGCGGGAGGCGGCTTCTTC.

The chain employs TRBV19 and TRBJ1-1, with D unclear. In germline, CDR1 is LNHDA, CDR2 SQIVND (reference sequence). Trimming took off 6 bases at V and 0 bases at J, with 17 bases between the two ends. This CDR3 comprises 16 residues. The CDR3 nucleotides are TGTGCCAGTAGCCATTCTAGAGTCCTCATGAACACTGAAGCTTTCTTT. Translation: CASSHSRVLMNTEAFF.

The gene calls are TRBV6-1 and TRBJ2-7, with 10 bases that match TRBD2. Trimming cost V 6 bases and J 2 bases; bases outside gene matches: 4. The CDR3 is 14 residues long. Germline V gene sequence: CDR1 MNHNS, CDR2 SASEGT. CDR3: CASRLAGPAYEQYF. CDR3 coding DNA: TGTGCCAGCAGACTAGCGGGACCTGCCTACGAGCAGTACTTC.

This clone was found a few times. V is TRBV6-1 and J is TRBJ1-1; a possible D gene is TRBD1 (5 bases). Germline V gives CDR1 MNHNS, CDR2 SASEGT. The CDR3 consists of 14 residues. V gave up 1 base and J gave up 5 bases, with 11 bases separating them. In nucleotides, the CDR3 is TGTGCCAGCAGTGAAGTCAGGGTAGGGACTGAAGCTTTCTTT. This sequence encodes CASSEVRVGTEAFF.

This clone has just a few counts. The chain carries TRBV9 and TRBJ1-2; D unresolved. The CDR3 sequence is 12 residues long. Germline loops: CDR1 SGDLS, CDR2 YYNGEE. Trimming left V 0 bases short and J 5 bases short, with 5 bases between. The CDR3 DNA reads TGTGCCAGCAGCGTAGACGGTTATGGCTACACCTTC. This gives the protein CASSVDGYGYTF.